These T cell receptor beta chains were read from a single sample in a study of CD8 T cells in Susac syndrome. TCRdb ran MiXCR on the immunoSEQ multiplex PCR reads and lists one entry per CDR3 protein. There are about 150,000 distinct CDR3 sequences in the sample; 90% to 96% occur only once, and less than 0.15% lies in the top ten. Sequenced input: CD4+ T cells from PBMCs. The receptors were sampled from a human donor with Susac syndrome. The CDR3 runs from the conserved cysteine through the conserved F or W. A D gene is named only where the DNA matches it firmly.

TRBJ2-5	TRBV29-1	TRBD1	CSVEDLTGFQETQYF	TGCAGCGTTGAAGACCTGACAGGGTTCCAAGAGACCCAGTACTTC
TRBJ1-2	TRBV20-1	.	CSASWGLGNYGYTF	TGCAGTGCTAGCTGGGGGTTAGGTAACTATGGCTACACCTTC
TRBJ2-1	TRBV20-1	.	CSARHLGISYNEQFF	TGCAGTGCTCGGCACCTAGGGATCTCCTACAATGAGCAGTTCTTC
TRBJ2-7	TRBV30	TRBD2	CAWSARGEGEQYF	TGTGCCTGGAGTGCCCGAGGGGAGGGAGAGCAGTACTTC
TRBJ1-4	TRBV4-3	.	CASSQEGGRLATNEKLFF	TGCGCCAGCAGCCAAGAGGGTGGAAGGCTTGCAACTAATGAAAAACTGTTTTTT
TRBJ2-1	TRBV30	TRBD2	CAWRIAGGGNEQFF	TGTGCCTGGAGGATAGCGGGAGGGGGCAATGAGCAGTTCTTC
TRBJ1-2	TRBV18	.	CASSPTAGPEYGYTF	TGTGCCAGCTCACCAACCGCCGGGCCGGAATATGGCTACACCTTC
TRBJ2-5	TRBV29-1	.	CSVEESPTGTQYF	TGCAGCGTTGAAGAATCGCCCACAGGTACCCAGTACTTC
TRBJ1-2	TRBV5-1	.	CASSREPQQGRDGYTF	TGCGCCAGCAGCAGAGAACCGCAACAGGGTAGGGATGGCTACACCTTC
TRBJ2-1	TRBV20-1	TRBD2	CRAGAGHNEQFF	TGCAGGGCGGGAGCCGGCCACAATGAGCAGTTCTTC
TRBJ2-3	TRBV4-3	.	CASSRESRDTQYF	TGCGCCAGCAGCCGTGAAAGTAGAGATACGCAGTATTTT
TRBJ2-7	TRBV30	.	CAWSVRDYEQYF	TGTGCCTGGAGTGTACGGGACTACGAGCAGTACTTC
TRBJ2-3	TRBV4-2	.	CASSQDMGGAGQGTDTQYF	TGTGCCAGCAGCCAAGATATGGGGGGCGCAGGTCAGGGCACAGATACGCAGTATTTT
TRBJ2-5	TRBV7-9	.	CASSVKLETQYF	TGTGCCAGCAGCGTGAAATTAGAGACCCAGTACTTC
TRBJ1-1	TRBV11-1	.	CASSSRAQVEAFF	TGTGCCAGCAGCTCTAGAGCGCAGGTCGAAGCTTTCTTT
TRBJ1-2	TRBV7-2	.	CASSLGENYGYTF	TGTGCCAGCAGCCTAGGGGAGAACTATGGCTACACCTTC
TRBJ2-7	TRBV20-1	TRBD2	CSVWTSGRYEQYF	TGCAGTGTGTGGACTAGCGGGAGGTACGAGCAGTACTTC
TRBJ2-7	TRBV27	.	CASSFTSSSYEQYF	TGTGCCAGCAGTTTTACCTCCAGCTCCTACGAGCAGTACTTC
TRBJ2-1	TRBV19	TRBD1	CASRRQGRGEQFF	TGTGCCAGTAGAAGACAGGGCCGGGGTGAGCAGTTCTTC
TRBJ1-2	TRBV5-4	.	CASSLEGTSNYGYTF	TGTGCCAGCAGCTTGGAGGGAACATCTAACTATGGCTACACCTTC